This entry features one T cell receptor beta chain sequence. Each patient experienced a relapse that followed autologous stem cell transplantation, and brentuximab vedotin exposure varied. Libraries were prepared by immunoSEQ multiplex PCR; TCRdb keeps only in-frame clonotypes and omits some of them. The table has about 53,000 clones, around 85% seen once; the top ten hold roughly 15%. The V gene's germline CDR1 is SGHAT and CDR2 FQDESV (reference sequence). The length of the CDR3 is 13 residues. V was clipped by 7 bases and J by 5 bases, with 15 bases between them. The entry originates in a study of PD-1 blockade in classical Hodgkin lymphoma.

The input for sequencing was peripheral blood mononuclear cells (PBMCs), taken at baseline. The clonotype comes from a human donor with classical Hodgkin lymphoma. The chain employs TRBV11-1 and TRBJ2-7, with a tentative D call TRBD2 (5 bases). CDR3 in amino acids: CASNPSGLHEQYF. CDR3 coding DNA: TGTGCCAGCAACCCTTCGGGGTTACACGAGCAGTACTTC.